The 7 T cell receptor beta chains presented below share a single source sample, sequenced in a study of spatial heterogeneity in lung cancer. Regarding time point: blood at routine non-recurrence follow-up after resection. Without sorting, whole RNA was sequenced from tumor, nontumor lung or frozen PBMC. TCRdb re-called the 5' RACE reads through MiXCR, storing one row per CDR3 protein. Here the sample spans some 54,000 distinct CDR3 sequences, less than 9% being singletons. The specimen was PBMCs, collected at follow-up. Receptors originate from a female donor with early-stage non-small cell lung cancer.

Concerning this clonotype itself: Compared with germline, one end of the junction differs, possibly owing to a read error. J is TRBJ1-1 and V is TRBV5-1, with 8 bases aligning to TRBD1. Germline CDR1 is SGHRS and CDR2 is YFSETQ. The length of the CDR3 is 16 residues. CDR3 DNA: TGCGCCAGCAGCCGGAATCTGGACAGGGCCTACACTGTAGCTTTCTTT. This gives the protein CASSRNLDRAYTVAFF.

This clonotype was seen many times. The chain combines TRBV12-3 or TRBV12-4 with TRBJ2-3; 8 bases are a match to TRBD2. With 3 bases clipped from V and 6 bases from J, the junction kept 8 bases outside the gene matches. The CDR3 contains 15 residues. This chain's CDR3 is CASSFFGGAGDTQYF. The CDR3 nucleotides are TGTGCCAGCAGTTTCTTCGGGGGGGCGGGTGATACGCAGTATTTT.

This clonotype has ten or more counts. The genes are TRBV20-1 and TRBJ2-3; D remains ambiguous. CDR1 DFQATT and CDR2 SNEGSKA come from the germline V gene (reference sequence). CDR3 length: 14 residues. With 6 bases removed from V and 4 bases from J, the gap between germline ends came to 17 bases. The CDR3 region is CSAPPTALADTQYF. Written as DNA, the CDR3 is TGCAGTGCCCCCCCGACTGCCCTCGCAGATACGCAGTATTTT.

This clonotype was observed many times. V gene TRBV3-1 combines with J gene TRBJ1-5; no definite D call. Germline CDR1 reads LGHDT; CDR2 reads YNNKEL (reference sequence). The V end lost 5 bases, the J end lost 4 bases, and 18 bases lay between the germline ends. The CDR3 covers 16 residues. CDR3 sequence reads: CASSNSRLWGNQPQHF. As DNA, the CDR3 is TGTGCCAGCAGCAATTCTCGACTGTGGGGAAATCAGCCCCAGCATTTT. The full variable domain, completed using reference TRBV3-1 and TRBJ1-5, is DTAVSQTPKYLVTQMGNDKSIKCEQNLGHDTMYWYKQDSKKFLKIMFSYNNKELIINETVPNRFSPKSPDKAHLNLHINSLELGDSAVYFCASSNSRLWGNQPQHFGDGTRLSIL.

This clonotype was seen repeatedly, ten times or more. This chain joins TRBV11-2 and TRBJ2-3; 8 nucleotides align to TRBD2. CDR1 is SGHAT and CDR2 is FQNNGV in the germline V gene. The CDR3 is 15 amino acids. Unmatched junction bases numbered 4, after V lost 5 bases and J lost 0 bases. CDR3 in amino acids: CASSPAGGSTDTQYF. Written as DNA, the CDR3 is TGTGCCAGCAGCCCCGCGGGGGGCAGCACAGATACGCAGTATTTT.

This clonotype was detected many times. The rearrangement links TRBV15 to TRBJ2-1, with D maybe TRBD1 (5 bases). Trimming removed 8 bases at V and 0 bases at J, with 11 bases between. This CDR3 has 14 residues. Germline V gene data show CDR1 as LNHNV and CDR2 as YYDKDF (reference sequence). The CDR3 reads CATSREVSYNEQFF. CDR3 DNA: TGTGCCACCTCCAGGGAAGTCTCCTACAATGAGCAGTTCTTC. Filled out from reference TRBV15 and TRBJ2-1, the complete variable domain reads DAMVIQNPRYQVTQFGKPVTLSCSQTLNHNVMYWYQQKSSQAPKLLFHYYDKDFNNEADTPDNFQSRRPNTSFCFLDIRSPGLGDTAMYLCATSREVSYNEQFFGPGTRLTVL.

This clonotype has at least ten counts. The chain joins TRBV28 to TRBJ2-7; TRBD1 aligns across 9 bases. Looked up from germline, CDR1 is MDHEN and CDR2 is SYDVKM. V dropped 2 bases and J dropped 2; count of bases not matched to a gene: 4. The CDR3 covers 15 residues. Here the CDR3 DNA reads TGTGCCAGCAGTTTACCCCGGGACAGGGCCTACGAGCAGTACTTC. Amino acid sequence: CASSLPRDRAYEQYF.